This T cell receptor (beta chain) was documented in a study of Ad26.COV2.S vaccination and SARS-CoV-2 variants. TCRdb keeps only in-frame clones here, not all; method: immunoSEQ multiplex PCR. The data contain about 320,000 clones, approximately 87% of them singletons. Germline V lookup: CDR1 MNHNS, CDR2 SASEGT. The CDR3 length is 20 residues. V gave up 4 bases and J gave up 0 bases, with 22 bases separating them. As for treatment: around 19 received Ad26.COV2.S at low or high dose, single or two shots; roughly five received placebo; per-sample allocation not given. It was on day 63 after the first vaccine or placebo injection that samples were taken. An Ad26 vector that expressed Wuhan-strain SARS-CoV-2 spike constituted the vaccine.

This TCR derives from a person between 18 and 65 years old who received the Ad26.COV2.S COVID-19 vaccine or a placebo. The material sequenced was peripheral blood, taken in a trial of Ad26.COV2.S vaccine versus placebo. The chain is built from TRBV6-1 and TRBJ2-6; D perhaps matches TRBD2 (5 bases). CDR3 amino acids: CASSAKGTGVSSSGANVLTF. CDR3 nucleotides: TGTGCCAGCAGTGCAAAGGGCACCGGGGTTTCAAGCTCTGGGGCCAACGTCCTGACTTTC.